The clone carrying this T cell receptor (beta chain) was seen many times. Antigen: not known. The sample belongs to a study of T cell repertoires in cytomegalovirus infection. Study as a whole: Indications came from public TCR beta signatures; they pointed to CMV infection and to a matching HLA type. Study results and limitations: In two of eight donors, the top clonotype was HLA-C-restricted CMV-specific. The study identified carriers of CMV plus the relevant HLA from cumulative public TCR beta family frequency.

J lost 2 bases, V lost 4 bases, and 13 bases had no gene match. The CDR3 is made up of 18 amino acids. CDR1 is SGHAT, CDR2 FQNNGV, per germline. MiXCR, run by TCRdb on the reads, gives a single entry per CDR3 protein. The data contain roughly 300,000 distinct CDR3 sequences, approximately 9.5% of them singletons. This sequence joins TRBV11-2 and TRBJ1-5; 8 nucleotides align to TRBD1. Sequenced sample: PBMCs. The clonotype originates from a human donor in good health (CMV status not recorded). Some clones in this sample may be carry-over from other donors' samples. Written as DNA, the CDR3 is TGTGCCAGCAGCTCCCAGGGGGCTCGGGAGGGCGGCAATCAGCCCCAGCATTTT. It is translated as CASSSQGAREGGNQPQHF.